The present T cell receptor beta chain was sequenced within a study of T cell repertoires in cytomegalovirus infection (dated by TCRdb to about 2019). As for the study more broadly: Peptide stimulations targeted recently identified HLA-C-restricted CMV epitopes, whose presentation resists viral immunomodulation, together with well-studied HLA-B-restricted epitopes. The HLA type of each donor mattered for the analysis, because public TCR beta signatures pointed to carriage of CMV infection along with the matching HLA type. Here is what the overall study found, with its caveats: In both this cohort and an independent cohort of 350 to 400 donors, the cumulative frequency of public TCR beta family members distinguished carriers of CMV infection plus the relevant HLA type. In the ex vivo response, HLA-C-restricted CMV-specific TCR beta clonotypes were dominant, and in two of eight donors the single most frequent clonotype came from this HLA-C-restricted group.

As regards this clonotype: There is no known antigen for this receptor. The input lacks base qualities; no much larger clone sits a single base away.

The label giving this sample's treatment or condition can be read as: in vitro stimulation with specific CMV peptide epitopes to enrich CMV-specific T cells. The junction carries 10 bases between V and J, which are trimmed by 5 bases and 3 bases respectively. Inclusive of the bounding cysteine and phenylalanine, the CDR3 is 13 residues long. This entry keeps only the CDR3 DNA: 39 bases, framed from base 1. Reads for this sample came from an Illumina HiSeq 1500. The public reads were quality trimmed at Q25 with fastp and then assembled into clones with MiXCR by TCRdb, keeping productive beta chains. Each CDR3 protein appears once, grouped with its most common genes and DNA. Counted in this sample were some 800,000 distinct CDR3 sequences; roughly 33% of them appeared once. Approximately 13% of the sample belongs to the ten largest clones.

This receptor chain uses TRBV12-3 or TRBV12-4 and TRBJ1-1, and possibly TRBD1, on 5 matching bases. The sequenced sample was cultured CD8+ T cells from PBMCs, obtained from culture after CMV antigen stimulation. This clonotype originated in a human donor in good health (CMV status not recorded). Some clones in this sample may be carry-over from other donors' samples. The DNA sequence reads TGTGCCAGCAGTCTGGGACCAGACACTGAAGCTTTCTTT. Translated, this gives CASSLGPDTEAFF.